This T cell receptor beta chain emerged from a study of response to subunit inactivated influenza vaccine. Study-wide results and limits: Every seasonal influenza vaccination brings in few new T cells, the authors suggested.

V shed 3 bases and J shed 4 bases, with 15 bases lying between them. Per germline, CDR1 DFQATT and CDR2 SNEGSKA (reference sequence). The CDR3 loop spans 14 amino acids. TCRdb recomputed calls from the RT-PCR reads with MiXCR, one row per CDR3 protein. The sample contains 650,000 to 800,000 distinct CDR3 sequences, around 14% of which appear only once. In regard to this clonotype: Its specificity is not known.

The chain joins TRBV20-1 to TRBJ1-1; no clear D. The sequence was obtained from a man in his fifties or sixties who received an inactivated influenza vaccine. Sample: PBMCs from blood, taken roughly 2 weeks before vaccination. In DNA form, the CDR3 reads TGCAGTGCTAGTTACATGGGGTTGGGCACTGAAGCTTTCTTT. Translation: CSASYMGLGTEAFF.